Listed here are 10 T cell receptor beta chains from one sample, sequenced in a study of blood T cell repertoires in COVID-19. Some clones are missing from TCRdb's copy, which holds only in-frame ones; the method was immunoSEQ multiplex PCR. In the table there are under 450,000 clones, approximately 88% of which are singletons. Sequenced input: peripheral blood. These receptors were collected from a woman in her forties or fifties with COVID-19, enrolled during active disease.

The genes are TRBV9 and TRBJ1-6; D gene ambiguous. The ends were cut back, 5 bases at V and 9 bases at J, with 15 bases in the middle. The CDR3 runs to 14 residues. Per germline, CDR1 SGDLS and CDR2 YYNGEE. For the CDR3, the DNA is TGTGCCAGCAGGGAGGCGACGGAGGGTTCACCCCTCCACTTT. This gives the protein CASREATEGSPLHF.

J is TRBJ2-5 and V is TRBV3-1 (or the pseudogene TRBV3-2); the D gene is possibly TRBD1 (5 bases). CDR3 length equals 16 residues. Per germline, CDR1 LGHDT and CDR2 YNNKEL (reference sequence). V lost 0 bases and J lost 1, with 12 bases in between. The DNA of the CDR3 is TGTGCCAGCAGCCAAGATGCAGGGCGGTTCCAAGAGACCCAGTACTTC. Its protein product is CASSQDAGRFQETQYF.

J is TRBJ1-6 and V is TRBV28, with TRBD1 matching over 8 bases. J lost 0 bases, V lost 7 bases, and 5 bases had no gene match. This CDR3 contains 16 residues. Germline CDR1 reads MDHEN; CDR2 reads SYDVKM. The CDR3 nucleotides are TGTGCCAGCAAGTCCGACAGGGGCTCCTATAATTCACCCCTCCACTTT. Translating it yields CASKSDRGSYNSPLHF.

This rearrangement joins TRBV28 to TRBJ2-7; weak D call: TRBD1 (8 bases). This CDR3 region has 14 residues. Per germline, CDR1 MDHEN and CDR2 SYDVKM. Trimming stripped 6 bases from V and 3 bases from J, with 15 bases between. CDR3 bases: TGTGCCAGCAGGAACAGGGGGAGGGTCTACGAGCAGTACTTC. Translating gives CASRNRGRVYEQYF. Variable domain in full (rest from reference TRBV28 and TRBJ2-7): DVKVTQSSRYLVKRTGEKVFLECVQDMDHENMFWYRQDPGLGLRLIYFSYDVKMKEKGDIPEGYSVSREKKERFSLILESASTNQTSMYLCASRNRGRVYEQYFGPGTRLTVT.

The rearrangement links TRBV10-3 to TRBJ2-7; D perhaps matches TRBD2 (6 bases). This CDR3 is 14 amino acids long. Germline lookup yields CDR1 ENHRY and CDR2 SYGVKD. Trimming pared 6 bases from V and 4 bases from J, leaving 16 bases between. DNA for the CDR3: TGTGCCATCAGGCCGGAGGGCGCGGTATACGAGCAGTACTTC. It encodes CAIRPEGAVYEQYF.

V gene TRBV9 combines with J gene TRBJ1-1, with D possibly TRBD1 on 6 matching bases. V was shortened by 2 bases and J by 3 bases, with 14 bases between the two germline ends. This CDR3 has 15 residues. Germline CDR1 is SGDLS and CDR2 is YYNGEE. CDR3 in amino acids: CASSVTGGLDTEAFF. CDR3 DNA sequence: TGTGCCAGCAGCGTGACAGGTGGGTTGGACACTGAAGCTTTCTTT.

V is TRBV30 and J is TRBJ2-1; possible D gene TRBD2, 6 bases. The ends were cut back, 2 bases at V and 7 bases at J, with 15 bases in the middle. This CDR3 has 14 residues. Germline assignment: CDR1 GTSNPN and CDR2 SVGIG (reference sequence). CDR3 protein: CAWSSDGGWNEQFF. CDR3 nucleotide sequence: TGTGCCTGGAGTTCCGACGGGGGATGGAATGAGCAGTTCTTC. Using reference TRBV30 and TRBJ2-1 for the parts outside the CDR3, the full variable domain is SQTIHQWPATLVQPVGSPLSLECTVEGTSNPNLYWYRQAAGRGLQLLFYSVGIGQISSEVPQNLSASRPQDRQFILSSKKLLLSDSGFYLCAWSSDGGWNEQFFGPGTRLTVL.

J is TRBJ2-1 and V is TRBV10-3; weak D call: TRBD2 (6 bases). CDR3 length: 11 residues. Germline-derived CDR1 and CDR2 are ENHRY and SYGVKD. Trimming removed 8 bases at V and 8 bases at J, with 10 bases between. As DNA, the CDR3 is TGTGCCATCGGGGGAGGAGATGAGCAGTTCTTC. Translated, it gives CAIGGGDEQFF.

The chain carries TRBV5-5 and TRBJ2-5, with TRBD1 matching over 9 bases. Germline V gives CDR1 SGHKS, CDR2 YYEKEE (reference sequence). The CDR3 covers 17 residues. The trim removed 3 bases at V and 3 bases at J, leaving 12 bases unmatched. CDR3 sequence reads: CASSSYGDREREETQYF. Here the CDR3 DNA reads TGTGCCAGCAGCTCATACGGGGACAGGGAAAGGGAAGAGACCCAGTACTTC.

This chain joins TRBV7-3 and TRBJ1-5, with D maybe TRBD1 (5 bases). V was trimmed by 10 bases and J by 6 bases, leaving 22 bases between them. Germline V gene data show CDR1 as SGHTA and CDR2 as FQGTGA. The CDR3 totals 15 residues. CDR3 in amino acids: CATRRGGGLAQPQHF. The CDR3 DNA sequence: TGTGCCACCCGGCGGGGGGGAGGGCTCGCTCAGCCCCAGCATTTT.